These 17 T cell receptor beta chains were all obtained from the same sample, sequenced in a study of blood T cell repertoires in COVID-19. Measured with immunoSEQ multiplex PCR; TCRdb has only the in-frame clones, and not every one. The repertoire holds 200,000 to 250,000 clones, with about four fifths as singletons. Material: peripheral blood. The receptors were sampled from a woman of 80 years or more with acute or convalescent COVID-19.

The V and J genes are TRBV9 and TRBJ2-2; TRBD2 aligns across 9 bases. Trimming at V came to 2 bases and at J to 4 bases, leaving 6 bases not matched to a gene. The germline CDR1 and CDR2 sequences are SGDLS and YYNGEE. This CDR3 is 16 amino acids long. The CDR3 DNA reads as TGTGCCAGCAGCGTTGGCGGGGGGGCTAGCACCGGGGAGCTGTTTTTT. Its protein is CASSVGGGASTGELFF.

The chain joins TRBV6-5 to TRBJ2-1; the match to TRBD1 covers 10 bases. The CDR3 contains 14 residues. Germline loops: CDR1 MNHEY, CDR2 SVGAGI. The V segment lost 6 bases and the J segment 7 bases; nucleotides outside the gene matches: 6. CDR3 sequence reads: CASREGQGLNEQFF. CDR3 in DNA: TGTGCCAGCAGGGAGGGACAGGGGCTGAATGAGCAGTTCTTC.

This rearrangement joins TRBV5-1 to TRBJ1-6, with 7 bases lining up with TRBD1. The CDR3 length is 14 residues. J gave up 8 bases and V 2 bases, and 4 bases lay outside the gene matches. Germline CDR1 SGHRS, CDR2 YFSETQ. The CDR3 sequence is CASSLGRGDSPLHF. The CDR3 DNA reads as TGCGCCAGCAGCTTAGGCAGGGGGGATTCACCCCTCCACTTT.

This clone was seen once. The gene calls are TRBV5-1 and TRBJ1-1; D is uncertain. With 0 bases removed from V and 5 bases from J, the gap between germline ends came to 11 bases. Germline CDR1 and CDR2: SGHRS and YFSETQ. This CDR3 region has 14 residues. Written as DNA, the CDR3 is TGCGCCAGCAGCTTGGAAGCGGTAACAACTGAAGCTTTCTTT. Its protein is CASSLEAVTTEAFF.

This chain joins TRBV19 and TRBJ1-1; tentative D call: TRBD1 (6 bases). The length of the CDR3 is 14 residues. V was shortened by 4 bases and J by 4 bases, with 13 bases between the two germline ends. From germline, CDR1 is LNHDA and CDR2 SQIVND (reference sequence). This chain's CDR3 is CASSNGQTSTEAFF. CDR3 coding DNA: TGTGCCAGTAGTAATGGACAGACCAGCACTGAAGCTTTCTTT.

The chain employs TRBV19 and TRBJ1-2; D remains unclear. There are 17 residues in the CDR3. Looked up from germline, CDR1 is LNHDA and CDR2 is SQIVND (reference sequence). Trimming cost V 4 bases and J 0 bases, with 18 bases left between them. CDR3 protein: CASSTRGWGSANYGYTF. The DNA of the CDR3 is TGTGCCAGTAGTACCCGAGGGTGGGGATCGGCTAACTATGGCTACACCTTC.

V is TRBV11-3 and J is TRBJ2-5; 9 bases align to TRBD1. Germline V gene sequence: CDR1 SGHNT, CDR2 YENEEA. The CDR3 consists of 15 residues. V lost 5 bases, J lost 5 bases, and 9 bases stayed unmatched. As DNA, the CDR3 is TGTGCCAGCAGCCAAGGACAGGGGAGGGAGGAGACCCAGTACTTC. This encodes CASSQGQGREETQYF.

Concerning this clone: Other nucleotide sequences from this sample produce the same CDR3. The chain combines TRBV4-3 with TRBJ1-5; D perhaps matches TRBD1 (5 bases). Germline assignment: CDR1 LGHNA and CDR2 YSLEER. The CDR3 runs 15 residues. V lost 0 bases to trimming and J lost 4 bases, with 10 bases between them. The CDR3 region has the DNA TGCGCCAGCAGCCAAGACCCCGGGGGGAATCAGCCCCAGCATTTT. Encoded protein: CASSQDPGGNQPQHF.

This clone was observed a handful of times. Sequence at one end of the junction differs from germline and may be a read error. This CDR3 reads CASSDSGRENTEAFF. The CDR3 coding sequence is TGTGCCAGCAGTGACTCCGGCAGGGAGAACACTGAAGCTTTCTTT. This chain links TRBV6-5 with TRBJ1-1; a possible D gene is TRBD1 (5 bases). The CDR3 covers 15 residues. CDR1 MNHEY and CDR2 SVGAGI come from the germline V gene.

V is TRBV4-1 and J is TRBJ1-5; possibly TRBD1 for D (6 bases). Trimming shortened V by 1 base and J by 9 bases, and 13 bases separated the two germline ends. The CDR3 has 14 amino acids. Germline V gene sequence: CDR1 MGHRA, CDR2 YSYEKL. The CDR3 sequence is CASSQAGHGGPQHF. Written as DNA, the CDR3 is TGCGCCAGCAGCCAAGCGGGACACGGAGGGCCCCAGCATTTT.

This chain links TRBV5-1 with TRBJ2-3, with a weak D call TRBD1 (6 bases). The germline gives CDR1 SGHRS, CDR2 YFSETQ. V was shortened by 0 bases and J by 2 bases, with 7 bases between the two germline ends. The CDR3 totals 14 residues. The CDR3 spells CASSLGQDTDTQYF. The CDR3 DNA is TGCGCCAGCAGCTTGGGACAGGACACAGATACGCAGTATTTT. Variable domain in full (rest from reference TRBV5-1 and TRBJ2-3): KAGVTQTPRYLIKTRGQQVTLSCSPISGHRSVSWYQQTPGQGLQFLFEYFSETQRNKGNFPGRFSGRQFSNSRSEMNVSTLELGDSALYLCASSLGQDTDTQYFGPGTRLTVL.

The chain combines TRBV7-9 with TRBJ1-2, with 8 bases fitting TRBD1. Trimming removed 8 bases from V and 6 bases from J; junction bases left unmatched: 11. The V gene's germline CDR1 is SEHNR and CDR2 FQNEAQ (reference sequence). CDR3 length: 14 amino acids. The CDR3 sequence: CASFKGGQVNGYTF. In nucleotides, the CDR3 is TGTGCCAGCTTCAAGGGGGGACAGGTGAATGGCTACACCTTC.

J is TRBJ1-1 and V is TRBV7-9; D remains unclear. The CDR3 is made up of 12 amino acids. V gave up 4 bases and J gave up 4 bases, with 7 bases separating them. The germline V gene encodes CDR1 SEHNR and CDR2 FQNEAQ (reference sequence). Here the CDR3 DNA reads TGTGCCAGCAGCTCCGGTGGCACTGAAGCTTTCTTT. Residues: CASSSGGTEAFF. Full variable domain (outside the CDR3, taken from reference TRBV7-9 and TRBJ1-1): DTGVSQNPRHKITKRGQNVTFRCDPISEHNRLYWYRQTLGQGPEFLTYFQNEAQLEKSRLLSDRFSAERPKGSFSTLEIQRTEQGDSAMYLCASSSGGTEAFFGQGTRLTVV.

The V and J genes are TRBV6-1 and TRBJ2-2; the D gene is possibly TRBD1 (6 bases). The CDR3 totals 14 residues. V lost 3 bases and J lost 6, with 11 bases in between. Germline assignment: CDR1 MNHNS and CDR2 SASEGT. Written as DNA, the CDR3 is TGTGCCAGCAGTGATCAGGGGTGGGCCGGGGAGCTGTTTTTT. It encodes CASSDQGWAGELFF.

This CDR3 reads CASSRKEQPQHF. The CDR3 DNA reads TGTGCCAGTAGCAGGAAGGAACAGCCCCAGCATTTT. The V gene is TRBV19, the J gene TRBJ1-5; D is unresolved. Germline V gives CDR1 LNHDA, CDR2 SQIVND (reference sequence). The CDR3 sequence is 12 residues long. V lost 6 bases and J 7 bases, leaving 10 bases between the germline ends.

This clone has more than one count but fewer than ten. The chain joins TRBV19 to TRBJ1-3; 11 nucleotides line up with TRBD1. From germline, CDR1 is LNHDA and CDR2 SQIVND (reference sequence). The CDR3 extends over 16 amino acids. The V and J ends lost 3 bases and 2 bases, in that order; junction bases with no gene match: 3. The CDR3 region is CASSMSGQGAGNTIYF. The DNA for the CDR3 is TGTGCCAGTAGTATGTCGGGACAGGGGGCTGGAAACACCATATATTTT.

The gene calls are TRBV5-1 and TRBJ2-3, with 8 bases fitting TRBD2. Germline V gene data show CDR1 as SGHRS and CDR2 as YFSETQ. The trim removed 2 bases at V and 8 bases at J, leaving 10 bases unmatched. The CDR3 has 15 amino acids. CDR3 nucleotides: TGCGCCAGCAGCTTAGCGGGGGCTCCTCCTGGTACGCAGTATTTT. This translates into CASSLAGAPPGTQYF. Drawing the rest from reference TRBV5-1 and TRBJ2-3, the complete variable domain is KAGVTQTPRYLIKTRGQQVTLSCSPISGHRSVSWYQQTPGQGLQFLFEYFSETQRNKGNFPGRFSGRQFSNSRSEMNVSTLELGDSALYLCASSLAGAPPGTQYFGPGTRLTVL.